This T cell receptor (beta chain) is drawn from a study of beta chain features in type 1 diabetes. Study-level results: Among patients, naive, central memory and Treg TCRB repertoires appeared more similar than among healthy donors. VDJ junctions in type 1 diabetes patients carried more deletions and fewer insertions. Moderate but significant shortening of TCRB CDR3s was recorded in all four CD4+ subsets from Type 1 diabetes patients. Sequencing the cDNA could make cells with high TCR expression show up more than they should.

This clone has a handful of counts. Its antigen remains unknown. What was sequenced were expressed TCRB transcripts, since all of the isolated RNA had been reverse transcribed. Naive, central memory and regulatory T cell samples produced a mean of about 3.5 million reads. Sequenced by immunoSEQ multiplex PCR; TCRdb stores in-frame clones only, minus some. The sample comprises about 52,000 clones, about 40% of which are singletons, and over 1.1% rests with the top ten. Germline assignment: CDR1 MDHEN and CDR2 SYDVKM. The CDR3 sequence is 15 residues long. With V trimmed by 6 bases and J by 6 bases, 10 bases remained unmatched.

The source of this sequence is a man aged 25-45 years with type 1 diabetes. Sequencing was carried out using Tregs from blood. This sequence joins TRBV28 and TRBJ2-2; 7 bases align to TRBD2. This chain's CDR3 is CASSPTRLAPGELFF. CDR3 DNA sequence: TGTGCCAGCAGCCCAACTCGACTAGCCCCCGGGGAGCTGTTTTTT.